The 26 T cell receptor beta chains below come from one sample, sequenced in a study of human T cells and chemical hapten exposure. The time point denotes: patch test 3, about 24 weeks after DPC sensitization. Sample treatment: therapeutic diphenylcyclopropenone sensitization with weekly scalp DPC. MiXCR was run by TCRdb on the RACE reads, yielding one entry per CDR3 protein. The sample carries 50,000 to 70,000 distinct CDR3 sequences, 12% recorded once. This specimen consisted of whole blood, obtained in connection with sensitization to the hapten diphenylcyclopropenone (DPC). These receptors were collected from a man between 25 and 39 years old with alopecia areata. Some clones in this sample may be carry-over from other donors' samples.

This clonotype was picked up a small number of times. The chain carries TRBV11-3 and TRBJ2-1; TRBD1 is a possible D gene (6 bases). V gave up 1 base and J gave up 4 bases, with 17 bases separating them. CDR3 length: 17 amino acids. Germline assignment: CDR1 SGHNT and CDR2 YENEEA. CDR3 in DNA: TGTGCCAGCAGCTTAGGTGGGACAAGTCGAGGGTACAATGAGCAGTTCTTC. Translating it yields CASSLGGTSRGYNEQFF. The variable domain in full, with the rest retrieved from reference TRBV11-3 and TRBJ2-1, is EAGVVQSPRYKIIEKKQPVAFWCNPISGHNTLYWYLQNLGQGPELLIRYENEEAVDDSQLPKDRFSAERLKGVDSTLKIQPAELGDSAVYLCASSLGGTSRGYNEQFFGPGTRLTVL.

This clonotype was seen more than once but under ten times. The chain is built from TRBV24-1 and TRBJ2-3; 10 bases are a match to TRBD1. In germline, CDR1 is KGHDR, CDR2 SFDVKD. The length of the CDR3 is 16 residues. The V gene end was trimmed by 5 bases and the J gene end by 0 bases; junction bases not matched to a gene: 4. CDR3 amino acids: CATSAPDRGSTDTQYF. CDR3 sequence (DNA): TGTGCCACCAGTGCCCCGGACAGGGGGAGCACAGATACGCAGTATTTT.

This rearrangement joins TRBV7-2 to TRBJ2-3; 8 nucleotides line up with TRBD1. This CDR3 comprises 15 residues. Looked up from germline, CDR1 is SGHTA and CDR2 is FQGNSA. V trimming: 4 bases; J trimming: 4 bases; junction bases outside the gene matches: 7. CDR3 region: CASSSQGAVADTQYF. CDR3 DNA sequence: TGTGCCAGCAGCTCGCAGGGGGCCGTTGCAGATACGCAGTATTTT.

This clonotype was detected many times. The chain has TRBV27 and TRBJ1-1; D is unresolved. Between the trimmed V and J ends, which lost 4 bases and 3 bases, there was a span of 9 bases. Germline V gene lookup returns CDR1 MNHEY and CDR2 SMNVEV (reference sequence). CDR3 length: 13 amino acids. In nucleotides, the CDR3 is TGTGCCAGCAGTTCAGGCAGCTACACTGAAGCTTTCTTT. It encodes CASSSGSYTEAFF.

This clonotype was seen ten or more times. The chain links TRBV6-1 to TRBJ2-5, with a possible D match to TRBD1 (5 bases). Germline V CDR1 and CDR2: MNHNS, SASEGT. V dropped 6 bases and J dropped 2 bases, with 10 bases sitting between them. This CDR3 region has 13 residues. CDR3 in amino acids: CASRLRQQETQYF. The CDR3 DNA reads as TGTGCCAGCAGACTGAGACAGCAAGAGACCCAGTACTTC.

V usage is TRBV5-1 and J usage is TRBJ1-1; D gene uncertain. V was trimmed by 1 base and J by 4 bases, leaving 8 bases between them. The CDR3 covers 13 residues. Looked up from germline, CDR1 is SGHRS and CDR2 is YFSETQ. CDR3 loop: CASSLPRSTEAFF. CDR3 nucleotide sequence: TGCGCCAGCAGCTTGCCGAGGAGCACTGAAGCTTTCTTT.

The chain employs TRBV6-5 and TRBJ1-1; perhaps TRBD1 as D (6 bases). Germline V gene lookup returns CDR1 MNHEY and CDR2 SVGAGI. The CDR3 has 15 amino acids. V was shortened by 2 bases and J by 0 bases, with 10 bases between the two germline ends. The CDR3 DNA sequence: TGTGCCAGCAGTTACGGGGGGCTTATGAACACTGAAGCTTTCTTT. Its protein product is CASSYGGLMNTEAFF.

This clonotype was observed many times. This CDR3 reads CASSLRTGELFF. DNA for the CDR3: TGTGCCAGCAGCCTCAGAACCGGGGAGCTGTTTTTT. This chain uses TRBV3-1 with TRBJ2-2; D remains unclear. The CDR3 length is 12 residues. V dropped 4 bases and J dropped 5 bases, with 5 bases sitting between them. The germline gives CDR1 LGHDT, CDR2 YNNKEL (reference sequence).

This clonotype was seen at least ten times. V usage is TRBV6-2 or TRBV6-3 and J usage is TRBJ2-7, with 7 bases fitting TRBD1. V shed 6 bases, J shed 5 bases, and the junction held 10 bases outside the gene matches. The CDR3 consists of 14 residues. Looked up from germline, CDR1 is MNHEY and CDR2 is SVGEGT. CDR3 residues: CASSLAAGGDEQYF. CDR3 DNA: TGTGCCAGCAGCCTCGCGGCAGGGGGAGACGAGCAGTACTTC.

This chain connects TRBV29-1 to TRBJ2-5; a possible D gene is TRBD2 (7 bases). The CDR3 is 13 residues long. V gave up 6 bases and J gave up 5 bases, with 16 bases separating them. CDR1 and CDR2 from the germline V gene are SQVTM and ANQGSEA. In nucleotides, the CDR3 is TGCAGCGTGGGGGGGCGGGTCTTGGAGACCCAGTACTTC. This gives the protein CSVGGRVLETQYF.

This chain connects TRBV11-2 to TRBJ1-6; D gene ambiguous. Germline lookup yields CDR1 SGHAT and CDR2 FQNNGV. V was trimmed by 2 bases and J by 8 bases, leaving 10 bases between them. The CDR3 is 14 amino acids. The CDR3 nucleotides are TGTGCCAGCAGCTTAATTCCGGGAGATTCACCCCTCCACTTT. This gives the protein CASSLIPGDSPLHF. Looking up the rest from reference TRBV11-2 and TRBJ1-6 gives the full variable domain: EAGVAQSPRYKIIEKRQSVAFWCNPISGHATLYWYQQILGQGPKLLIQFQNNGVVDDSQLPKDRFSAERLKGVDSTLKIQPAKLEDSAVYLCASSLIPGDSPLHFGNGTRLTVT.

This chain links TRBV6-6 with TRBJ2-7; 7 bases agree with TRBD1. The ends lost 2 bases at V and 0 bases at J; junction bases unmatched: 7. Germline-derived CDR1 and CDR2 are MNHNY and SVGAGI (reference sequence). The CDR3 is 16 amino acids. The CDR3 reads CASSYPSGGSSYEQYF. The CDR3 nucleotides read TGTGCCAGCAGTTACCCGTCAGGGGGAAGCTCCTACGAGCAGTACTTC.

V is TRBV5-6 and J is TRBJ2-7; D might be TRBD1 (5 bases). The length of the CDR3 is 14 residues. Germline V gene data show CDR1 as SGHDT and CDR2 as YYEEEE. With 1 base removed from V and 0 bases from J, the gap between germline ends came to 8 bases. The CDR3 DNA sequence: TGTGCCAGCAGCTTGACCAGGGCCTCCTACGAGCAGTACTTC. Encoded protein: CASSLTRASYEQYF.

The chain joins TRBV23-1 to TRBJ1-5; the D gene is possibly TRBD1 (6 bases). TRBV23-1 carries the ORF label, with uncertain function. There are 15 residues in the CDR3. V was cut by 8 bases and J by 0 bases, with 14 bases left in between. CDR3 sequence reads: CASLSSGDSNQPQHF. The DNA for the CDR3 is TGCGCCAGCCTATCTTCAGGGGATAGCAATCAGCCCCAGCATTTT.

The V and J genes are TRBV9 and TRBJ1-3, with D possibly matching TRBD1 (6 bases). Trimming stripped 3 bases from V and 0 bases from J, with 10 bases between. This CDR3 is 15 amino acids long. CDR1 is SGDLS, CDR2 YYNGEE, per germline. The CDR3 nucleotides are TGTGCCAGCAGCGGGGGGCCGAGCTCTGGAAACACCATATATTTT. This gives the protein CASSGGPSSGNTIYF.

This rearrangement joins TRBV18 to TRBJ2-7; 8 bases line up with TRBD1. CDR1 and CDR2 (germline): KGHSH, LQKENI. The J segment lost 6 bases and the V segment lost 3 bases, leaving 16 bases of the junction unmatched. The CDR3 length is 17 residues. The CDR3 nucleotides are TGTGCCAGCTCACCGCCAAATCACCGGACAGGGTTCCGCGAGCAGTACTTC. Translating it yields CASSPPNHRTGFREQYF.

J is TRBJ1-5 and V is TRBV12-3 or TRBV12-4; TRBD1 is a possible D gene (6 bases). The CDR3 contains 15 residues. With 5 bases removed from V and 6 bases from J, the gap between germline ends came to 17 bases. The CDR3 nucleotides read TGTGCCAGCAGTCTGGCCTACAGGGTATCTCAGCCCCAGCATTTT. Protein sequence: CASSLAYRVSQPQHF.

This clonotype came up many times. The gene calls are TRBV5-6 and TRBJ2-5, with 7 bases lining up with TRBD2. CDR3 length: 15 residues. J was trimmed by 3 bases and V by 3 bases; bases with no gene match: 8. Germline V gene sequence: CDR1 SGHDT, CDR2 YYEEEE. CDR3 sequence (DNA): TGTGCCAGCAGCTCTAAACTAGCGTCCGAAGAGACCCAGTACTTC. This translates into CASSSKLASEETQYF.

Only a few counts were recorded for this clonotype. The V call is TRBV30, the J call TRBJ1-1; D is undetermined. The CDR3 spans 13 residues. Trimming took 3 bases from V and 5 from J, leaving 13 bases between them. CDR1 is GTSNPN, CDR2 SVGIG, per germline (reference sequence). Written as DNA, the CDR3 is TGTGCCTGGAGGGGAGAGGGTAGAACTGAAGCTTTCTTT. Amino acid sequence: CAWRGEGRTEAFF.

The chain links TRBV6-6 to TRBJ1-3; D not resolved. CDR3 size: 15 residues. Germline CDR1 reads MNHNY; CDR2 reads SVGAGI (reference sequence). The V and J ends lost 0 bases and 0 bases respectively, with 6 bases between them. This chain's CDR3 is CASSYSTGSGNTIYF. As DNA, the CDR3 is TGTGCCAGCAGTTACTCGACTGGCTCTGGAAACACCATATATTTT.

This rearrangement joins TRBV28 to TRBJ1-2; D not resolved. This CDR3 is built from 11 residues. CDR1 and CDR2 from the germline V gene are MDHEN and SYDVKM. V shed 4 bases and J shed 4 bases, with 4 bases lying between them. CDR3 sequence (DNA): TGTGCCAGCAGTTCCATCTATGGCTACACCTTC. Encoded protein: CASSSIYGYTF.

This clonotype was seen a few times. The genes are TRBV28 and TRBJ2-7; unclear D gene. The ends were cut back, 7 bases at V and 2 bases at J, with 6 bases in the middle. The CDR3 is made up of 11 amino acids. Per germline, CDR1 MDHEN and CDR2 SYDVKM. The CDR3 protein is CASTGAYEQYF. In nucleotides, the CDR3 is TGTGCCAGCACCGGAGCCTACGAGCAGTACTTC.

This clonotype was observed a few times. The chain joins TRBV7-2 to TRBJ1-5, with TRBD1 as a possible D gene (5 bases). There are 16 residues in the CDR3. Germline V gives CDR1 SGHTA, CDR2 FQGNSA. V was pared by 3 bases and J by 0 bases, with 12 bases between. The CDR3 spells CASSFGGTYSNQPQHF. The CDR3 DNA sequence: TGTGCCAGCAGCTTCGGAGGGACGTATAGCAATCAGCCCCAGCATTTT.

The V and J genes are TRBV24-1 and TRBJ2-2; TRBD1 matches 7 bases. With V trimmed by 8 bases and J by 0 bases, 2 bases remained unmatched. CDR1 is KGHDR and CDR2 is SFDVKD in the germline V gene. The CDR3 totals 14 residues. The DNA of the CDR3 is TGTGCCACCAAGGGACAGACGAACACCGGGGAGCTGTTTTTT. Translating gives CATKGQTNTGELFF.

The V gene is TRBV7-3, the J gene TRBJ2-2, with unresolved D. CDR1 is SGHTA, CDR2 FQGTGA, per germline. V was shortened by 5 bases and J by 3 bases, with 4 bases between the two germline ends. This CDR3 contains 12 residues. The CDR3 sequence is CASSGDTGELFF. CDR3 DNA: TGTGCCAGCAGCGGAGACACCGGGGAGCTGTTTTTT.

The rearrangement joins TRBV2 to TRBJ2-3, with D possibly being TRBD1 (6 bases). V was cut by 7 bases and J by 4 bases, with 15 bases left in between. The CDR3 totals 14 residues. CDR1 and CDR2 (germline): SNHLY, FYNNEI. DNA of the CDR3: TGTGCCAGCATGAGGACAGAACATTCAGATACGCAGTATTTT. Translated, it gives CASMRTEHSDTQYF.